This TCR beta chain was retrieved from a study of cytomegalovirus exposure and HLA in healthy donors. Overall study findings and caveats: The authors reported that TCR beta sequences could predict HLA-A and HLA-B alleles. These predictions were accurate for most subjects in the first cohort.

It was with 60 Vbeta and 13 Jbeta primers that the PCR ran. Measured with immunoSEQ multiplex PCR; TCRdb has only the in-frame clones, and not every one. This listing includes under 200,000 clones. For this clone: Its antigen is currently unknown.

V shed 0 bases, J shed 3 bases, and the junction held 6 bases outside the gene matches. CDR1 and CDR2 (germline): SGHDT, YYEEEE. The CDR3 has 16 amino acids. The source material was PBMCs. The source is a woman younger than 30 in good health and CMV-seropositive. The rearrangement uses TRBV5-6 and TRBJ2-7, with 10 bases fitting TRBD1. As DNA, the CDR3 is TGTGCCAGCAGCTTGGGACAGGGGGCTCTTCTCTACGAGCAGTACTTC. Its protein product is CASSLGQGALLYEQYF.